This T cell receptor (beta chain) was recorded in a study of Graves' ophthalmopathy and Graves' hyperthyroidism. Many counts were recorded for this clonotype. Its antigen remains unknown. The J segment lost 7 bases and the V segment lost 3 bases, leaving 6 bases of the junction unmatched. The germline V gene has CDR1 MNHNS and CDR2 SASEGT. CDR3 length equals 13 residues. General study results and limits: Blood shared most expanded thyroid clonotypes above 0.001 frequency.

Amplification from RNA transcripts yielded the TCR beta CDR3 regions. HTBI-primed first-round RT-PCR preceded second-round multiplex PCR. TCRdb reprocessed the multiplex PCR reads via MiXCR and lists one record per CDR3 protein. The table shows fewer than 400,000 distinct CDR3 sequences, with 18% occurring only once. Material: peripheral blood. The V gene is TRBV6-1, the J gene TRBJ2-7; 7 bases map to TRBD1. The sequence derives from a woman aged 18 to 35 with Graves' ophthalmopathy. CDR3 in DNA: TGTGCCAGCAGTGACCTGACAGGGTTTGAGCAGTACTTC. Translating it yields CASSDLTGFEQYF.